This T cell receptor beta chain was identified during a study of patients and donors after allogeneic stem cell transplantation. TCRdb reprocessed the RT-PCR reads with MiXCR, giving one entry per CDR3 protein. Among over 150,000 distinct CDR3 sequences listed, over 25% were seen once. Germline lookup yields CDR1 KGHSH and CDR2 LQKENI. With 6 bases clipped from V and 4 bases from J, the junction kept 5 bases outside the gene matches. The CDR3 totals 14 residues. Sequenced: blood, either unsorted or a sorted T cell fraction (not recorded which). The source of this sequence is a human donor who was either an allogeneic HSCT recipient or a stem cell or donor lymphocyte infusion donor (not recorded which). It is not recorded whose cells these are; they may come from a transplant donor. V usage is TRBV18 and J usage is TRBJ2-1; 8 positions match TRBD2. The CDR3 nucleotides are TGTGCCAGCTCGCGGACTAGCATTTACAATGAGCAGTTCTTC. It codes for CASSRTSIYNEQFF.